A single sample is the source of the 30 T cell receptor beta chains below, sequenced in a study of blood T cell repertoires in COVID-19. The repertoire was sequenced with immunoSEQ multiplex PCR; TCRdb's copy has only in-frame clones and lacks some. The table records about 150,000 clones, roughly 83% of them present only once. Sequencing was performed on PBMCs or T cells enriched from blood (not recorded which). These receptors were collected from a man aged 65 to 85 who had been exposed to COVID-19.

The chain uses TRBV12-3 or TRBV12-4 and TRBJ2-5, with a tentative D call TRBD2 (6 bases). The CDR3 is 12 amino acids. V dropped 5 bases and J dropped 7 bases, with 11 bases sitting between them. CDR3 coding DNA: TGTGCCAGCAGTCCCGGGGGAGGGACCCAGTACTTC. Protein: CASSPGGGTQYF.

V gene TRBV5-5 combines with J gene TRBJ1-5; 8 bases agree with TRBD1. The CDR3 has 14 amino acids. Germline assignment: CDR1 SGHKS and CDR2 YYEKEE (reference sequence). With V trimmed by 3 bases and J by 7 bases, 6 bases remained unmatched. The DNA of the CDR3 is TGTGCCAGCAGCTCCGGACAGGGTGTCCAGCCCCAGCATTTT. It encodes CASSSGQGVQPQHF.

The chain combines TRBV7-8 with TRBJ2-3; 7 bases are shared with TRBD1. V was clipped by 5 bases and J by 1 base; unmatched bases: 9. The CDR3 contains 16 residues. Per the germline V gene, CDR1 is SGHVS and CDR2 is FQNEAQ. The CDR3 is CASSASTGLGTDTQYF. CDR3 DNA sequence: TGTGCCAGCAGCGCCTCGACAGGGTTGGGCACAGATACGCAGTATTTT.

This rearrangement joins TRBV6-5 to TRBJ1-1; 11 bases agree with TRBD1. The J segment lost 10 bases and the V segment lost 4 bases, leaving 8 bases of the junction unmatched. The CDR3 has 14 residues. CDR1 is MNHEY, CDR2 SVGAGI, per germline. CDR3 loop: CASSFSDRGPGAFF. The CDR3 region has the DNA TGTGCCAGCAGTTTCTCGGACAGGGGGCCTGGAGCTTTCTTT.

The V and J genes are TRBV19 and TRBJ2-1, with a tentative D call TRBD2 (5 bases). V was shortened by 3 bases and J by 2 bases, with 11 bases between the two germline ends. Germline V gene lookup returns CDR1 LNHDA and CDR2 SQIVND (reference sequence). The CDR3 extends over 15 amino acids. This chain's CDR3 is CASSIGGPTYNEQFF. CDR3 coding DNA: TGTGCCAGTAGTATCGGCGGGCCTACCTACAATGAGCAGTTCTTC.

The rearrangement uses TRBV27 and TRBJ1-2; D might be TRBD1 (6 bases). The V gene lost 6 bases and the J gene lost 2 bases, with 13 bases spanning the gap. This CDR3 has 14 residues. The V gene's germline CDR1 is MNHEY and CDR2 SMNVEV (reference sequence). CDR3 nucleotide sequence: TGTGCCAGCAGACCGATTGACAGGAACTATGGCTACACCTTC. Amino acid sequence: CASRPIDRNYGYTF.

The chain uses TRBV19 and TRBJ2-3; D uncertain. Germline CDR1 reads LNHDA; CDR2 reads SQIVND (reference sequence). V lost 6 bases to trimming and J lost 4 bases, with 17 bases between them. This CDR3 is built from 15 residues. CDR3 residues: CASSLDLTDADTQYF. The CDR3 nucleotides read TGTGCCAGTAGCCTAGACTTGACCGACGCAGATACGCAGTATTTT.

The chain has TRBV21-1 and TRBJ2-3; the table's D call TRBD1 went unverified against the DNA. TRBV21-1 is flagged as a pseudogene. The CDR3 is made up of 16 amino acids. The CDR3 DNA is TGTGCCAGCAGCACCCCCGGGACAGGGTATACAGATACGCAGTATTTT. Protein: CASSTPGTGYTDTQYF.

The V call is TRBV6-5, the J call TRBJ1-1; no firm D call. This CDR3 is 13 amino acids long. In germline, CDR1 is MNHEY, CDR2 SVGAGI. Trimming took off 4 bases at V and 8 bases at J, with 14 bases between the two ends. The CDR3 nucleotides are TGTGCCAGCAGTTTTGGGCTTGATAGGGAAGCTTTCTTT. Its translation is CASSFGLDREAFF.

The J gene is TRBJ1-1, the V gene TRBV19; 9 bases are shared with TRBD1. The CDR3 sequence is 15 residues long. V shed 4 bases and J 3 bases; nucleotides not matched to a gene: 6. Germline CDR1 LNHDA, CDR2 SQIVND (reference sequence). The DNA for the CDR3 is TGTGCCAGTAGTACAATGACAGGGGGGTACACTGAAGCTTTCTTT. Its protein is CASSTMTGGYTEAFF.

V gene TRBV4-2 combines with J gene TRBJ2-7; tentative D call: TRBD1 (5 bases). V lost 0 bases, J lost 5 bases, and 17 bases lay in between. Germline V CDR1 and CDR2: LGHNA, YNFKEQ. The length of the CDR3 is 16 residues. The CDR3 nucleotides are TGTGCCAGCAGCCAAGAGTTGGGTTCGGTAGGGGACGAGCAGTACTTC. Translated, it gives CASSQELGSVGDEQYF.

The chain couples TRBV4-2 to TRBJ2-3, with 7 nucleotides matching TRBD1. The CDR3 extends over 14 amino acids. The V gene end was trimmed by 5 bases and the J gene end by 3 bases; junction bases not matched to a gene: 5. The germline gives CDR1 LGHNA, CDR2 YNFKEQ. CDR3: CASSENRGTDTQYF. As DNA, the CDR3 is TGTGCCAGCAGCGAAAACAGGGGAACAGATACGCAGTATTTT.

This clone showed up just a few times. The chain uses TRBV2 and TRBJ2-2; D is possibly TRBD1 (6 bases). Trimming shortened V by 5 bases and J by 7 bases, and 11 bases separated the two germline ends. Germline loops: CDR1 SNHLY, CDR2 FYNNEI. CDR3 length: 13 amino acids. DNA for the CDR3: TGTGCCAGCAGTCCTTACAGGGACGGGGAGCTGTTTTTT. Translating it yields CASSPYRDGELFF.

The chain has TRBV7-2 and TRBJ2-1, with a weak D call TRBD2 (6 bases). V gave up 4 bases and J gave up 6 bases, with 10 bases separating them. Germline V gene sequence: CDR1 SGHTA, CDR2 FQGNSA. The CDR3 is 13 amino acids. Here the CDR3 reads CASSWAEGNEQFF. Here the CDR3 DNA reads TGTGCCAGCAGCTGGGCGGAGGGCAATGAGCAGTTCTTC. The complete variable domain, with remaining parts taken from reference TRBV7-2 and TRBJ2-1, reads GAGVSQSPSNKVTEKGKDVELRCDPISGHTALYWYRQSLGQGLEFLIYFQGNSAPDKSGLPSDRFSAERTGGSVSTLTIQRTQQEDSAVYLCASSWAEGNEQFFGPGTRLTVL.

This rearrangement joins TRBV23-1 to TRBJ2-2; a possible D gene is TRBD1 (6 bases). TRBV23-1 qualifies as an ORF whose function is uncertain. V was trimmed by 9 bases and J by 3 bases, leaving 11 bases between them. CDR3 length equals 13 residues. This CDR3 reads CARLDRYTGELFF. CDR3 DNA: TGCGCCAGATTGGACAGATACACCGGGGAGCTGTTTTTT.

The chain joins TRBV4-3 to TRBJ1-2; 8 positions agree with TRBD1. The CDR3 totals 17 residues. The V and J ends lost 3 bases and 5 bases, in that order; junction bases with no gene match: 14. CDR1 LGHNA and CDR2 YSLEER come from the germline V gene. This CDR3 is CASSHPGTGGEGYGYTF. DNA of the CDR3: TGCGCCAGCAGCCACCCCGGGACAGGAGGGGAAGGGTATGGCTACACCTTC.

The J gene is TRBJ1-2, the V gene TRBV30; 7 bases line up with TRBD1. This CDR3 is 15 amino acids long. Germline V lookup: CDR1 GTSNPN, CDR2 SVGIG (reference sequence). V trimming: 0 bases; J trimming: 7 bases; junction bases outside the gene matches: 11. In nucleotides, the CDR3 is TGTGCCTGGAGTGTAGGGGACAGTCGACAGGTTGGCTACACCTTC. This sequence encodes CAWSVGDSRQVGYTF. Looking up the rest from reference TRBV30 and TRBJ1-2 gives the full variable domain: SQTIHQWPATLVQPVGSPLSLECTVEGTSNPNLYWYRQAAGRGLQLLFYSVGIGQISSEVPQNLSASRPQDRQFILSSKKLLLSDSGFYLCAWSVGDSRQVGYTFGSGTRLTVV.

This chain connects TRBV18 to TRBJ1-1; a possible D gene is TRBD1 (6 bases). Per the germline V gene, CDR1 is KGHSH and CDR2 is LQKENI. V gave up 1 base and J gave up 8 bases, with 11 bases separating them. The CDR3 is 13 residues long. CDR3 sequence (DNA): TGTGCCAGCTCACCACAGGGGGGGTTCGAAGCTTTCTTT. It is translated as CASSPQGGFEAFF.

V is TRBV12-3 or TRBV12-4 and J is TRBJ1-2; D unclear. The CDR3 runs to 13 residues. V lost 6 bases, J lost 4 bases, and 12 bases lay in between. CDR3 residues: CASRTGVSYGYTF. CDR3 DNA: TGTGCCAGCAGGACCGGGGTTAGCTATGGCTACACCTTC.

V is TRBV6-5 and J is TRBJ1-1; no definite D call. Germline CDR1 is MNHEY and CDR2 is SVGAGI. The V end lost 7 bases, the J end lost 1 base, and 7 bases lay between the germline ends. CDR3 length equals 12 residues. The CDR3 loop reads CASTGKNTEAFF. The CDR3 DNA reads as TGTGCCAGCACAGGCAAGAACACTGAAGCTTTCTTT.

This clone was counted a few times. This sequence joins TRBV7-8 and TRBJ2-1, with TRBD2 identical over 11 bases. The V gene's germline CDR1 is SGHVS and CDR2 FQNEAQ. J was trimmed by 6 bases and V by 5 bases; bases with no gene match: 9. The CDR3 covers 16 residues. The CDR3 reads CASSPRASGGFNEQFF. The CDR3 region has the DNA TGTGCCAGCAGCCCCCGGGCTAGCGGGGGGTTCAATGAGCAGTTCTTC.

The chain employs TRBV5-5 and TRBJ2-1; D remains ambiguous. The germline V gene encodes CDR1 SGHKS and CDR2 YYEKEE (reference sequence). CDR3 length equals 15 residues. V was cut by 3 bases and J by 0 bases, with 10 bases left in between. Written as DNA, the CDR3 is TGTGCCAGCAGCTCGTCGGGTACCTCCTACAATGAGCAGTTCTTC. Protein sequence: CASSSSGTSYNEQFF.

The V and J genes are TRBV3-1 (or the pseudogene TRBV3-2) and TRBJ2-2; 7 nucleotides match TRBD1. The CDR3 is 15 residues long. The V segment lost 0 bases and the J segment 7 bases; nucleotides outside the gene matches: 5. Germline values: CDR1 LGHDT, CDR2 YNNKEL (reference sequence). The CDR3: CASSQDRQGVGELFF. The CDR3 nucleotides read TGTGCCAGCAGCCAAGATCGACAGGGTGTCGGGGAGCTGTTTTTT.

The CDR3 loop is CASSQVFGSGTDTQYF. The DNA of the CDR3 is TGTGCCAGCAGCCAAGTTTTCGGGAGCGGAACAGATACGCAGTATTTT. The V gene is TRBV3-1 (or the pseudogene TRBV3-2), the J gene TRBJ2-3; D possibly corresponds to TRBD2 (6 bases). This CDR3 spans 16 amino acids. Germline assignment: CDR1 LGHDT and CDR2 YNNKEL (reference sequence). V was shortened by 1 base and J by 3 bases, with 14 bases between the two germline ends.

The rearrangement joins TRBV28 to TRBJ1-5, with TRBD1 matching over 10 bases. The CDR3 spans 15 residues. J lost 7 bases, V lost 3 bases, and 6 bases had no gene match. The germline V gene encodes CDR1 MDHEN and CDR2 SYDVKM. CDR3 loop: CASSLRTGGSQPQHF. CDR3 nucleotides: TGTGCCAGCAGTTTGAGGACAGGGGGAAGCCAGCCCCAGCATTTT.

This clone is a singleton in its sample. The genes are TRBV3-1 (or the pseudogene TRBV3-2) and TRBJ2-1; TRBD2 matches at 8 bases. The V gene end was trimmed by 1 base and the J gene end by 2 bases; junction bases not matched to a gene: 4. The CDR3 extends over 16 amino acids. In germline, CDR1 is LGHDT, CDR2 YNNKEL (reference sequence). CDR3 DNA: TGTGCCAGCAGCCAAGTCGGGCGGGGGGCCTACAATGAGCAGTTCTTC. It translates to CASSQVGRGAYNEQFF.

The CDR3 DNA is TGTGCCTGGACGCGAAGTAACTCTGGAAACACCATATATTTT. Translation: CAWTRSNSGNTIYF. The chain employs TRBV30 and TRBJ1-3; D remains ambiguous. Germline V gene sequence: CDR1 GTSNPN, CDR2 SVGIG (reference sequence). The CDR3 has 14 amino acids. Trimming removed 4 bases from V and 0 bases from J, with 10 bases in between.

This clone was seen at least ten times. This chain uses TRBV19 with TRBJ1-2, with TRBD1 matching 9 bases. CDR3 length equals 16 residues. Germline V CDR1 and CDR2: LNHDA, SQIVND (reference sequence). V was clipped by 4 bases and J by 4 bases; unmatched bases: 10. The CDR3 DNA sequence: TGTGCCAGTAGTACCCCGCGGGACAGGGCGCTCTATGGCTACACCTTC. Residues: CASSTPRDRALYGYTF.

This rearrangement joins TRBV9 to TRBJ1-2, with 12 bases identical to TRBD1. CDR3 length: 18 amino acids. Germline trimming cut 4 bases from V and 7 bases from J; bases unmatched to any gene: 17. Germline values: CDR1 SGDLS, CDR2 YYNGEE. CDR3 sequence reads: CASSPPPGQGAGTGGYTF. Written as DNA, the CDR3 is TGTGCCAGCAGCCCGCCTCCGGGACAGGGGGCTGGAACGGGTGGCTACACCTTC.

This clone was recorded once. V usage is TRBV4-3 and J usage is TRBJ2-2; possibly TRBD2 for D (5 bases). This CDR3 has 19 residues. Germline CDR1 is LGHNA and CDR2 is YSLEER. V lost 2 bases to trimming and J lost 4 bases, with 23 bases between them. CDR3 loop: CASSQSRGRLAASTGELFF. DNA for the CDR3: TGCGCCAGCAGCCAATCCCGTGGACGGCTAGCAGCCTCCACCGGGGAGCTGTTTTTT.